This T cell receptor (beta chain) was sequenced for a study of T-cell reconstitution after alpha-beta-depleted transplantation in children. The library targeted TCRbeta and was prepared with unique molecular identifiers. TCRdb used MiXCR to reprocess the PCR reads, holding one entry per CDR3 protein. The sample has about 410,000 distinct CDR3 sequences; 20% are singletons. The CDR3 runs 18 residues. The J segment lost 5 bases and the V segment lost 2 bases, leaving 14 bases of the junction unmatched. In germline, CDR1 is ENHRY, CDR2 SYGVKD. This clonotype originated in a human donor who donated a stem cell graft to a child with acute myeloid leukemia. Sample: PBMCs from the stem cell graft donor, taken from the stem cell graft. This rearrangement joins TRBV10-3 to TRBJ2-7; 11 bases match TRBD2. CDR3 protein: CAISEIGTSGRTRDEQYF. CDR3 DNA: TGTGCCATCAGTGAGATCGGTACTAGCGGGAGAACTCGGGACGAGCAGTACTTC.